The rows below give T cell receptor beta chains drawn from one sample of a study of OX40 agonist ivuxolimab in advanced cancers. Data came from immunoSEQ multiplex PCR; TCRdb stores just in-frame clones and leaves some out. The sample yields 22,000 or so clones, under 90% seen once. Sequences were derived from CD4+ or CD8+ T cells sorted from blood, sampled in a trial of the OX40 agonist ivuxolimab. The receptor source for this set is an adult with an advanced solid tumor such as melanoma, head and neck, liver or kidney cancer. CDR3s leave out the opening cysteine and the closing phenylalanine or tryptophan. Each record gives: J gene, V gene, CDR3 protein.

>TRBJ2-5|TRBV28
ASTPGLAGVQETQY
>TRBJ2-7|TRBV2
ASSDLWDRGYEQY
>TRBJ2-1|TRBV7-8
ASSLGRGGRHEQF
>TRBJ2-5|TRBV28
ASISLGETQY
>TRBJ2-5|TRBV6-6
ASSLATSGGSETQY
>TRBJ2-1|TRBV4-1
ASSRNEGEGSYNERF
>TRBJ2-4|TRBV28
ASSFTVGEQNIQY
>TRBJ1-5|TRBV6-1
ASSRDSYSNQPQH
>TRBJ1-1|TRBV27
ASSLRTGEAF
>TRBJ2-7|TRBV6-6
ASSQSGSVLEEQY
>TRBJ1-6|TRBV10-3
AITETGGSPLH
>TRBJ2-3|TRBV11-1
ASSFTSGRDTQY
>TRBJ2-7|TRBV11-2
ASSSPSGASSYEQY
>TRBJ2-5|TRBV7-9
ASSLQVAGREETQY
>TRBJ1-1|TRBV9
ASSVFDLGDSEAF
>TRBJ2-7|TRBV15
ATSGQRVLSYEQY
>TRBJ2-3|TRBV10-3
AIRTPGDSEDTQY
>TRBJ2-7|TRBV27
ASSLGPSGYEQY
>TRBJ2-1|TRBV6-5
ASSRGGELYNEQF
>TRBJ2-7|TRBV10-3
AISESTTGGTHEQY
>TRBJ2-2|TRBV7-9
ASSPSPGTGDTGELF
>TRBJ1-5|TRBV11-3
ASRGGQPQH
>TRBJ2-1|TRBV7-9
ASRKRGDSYNEQF
>TRBJ1-4|TRBV29-1
SVADRGLPNYLATNEKLF
>TRBJ2-7|TRBV6-6
ASRSRQDYEQY
>TRBJ2-3|TRBV5-1
ASRAGVGPTDTQY
>TRBJ1-3|TRBV6-5
ASSYSPGSGNTIY
>TRBJ2-3|TRBV7-2
ASSLGPLAGGATDTQY
>TRBJ2-1|TRBV28
ASTPVAGGPWNEQF
>TRBJ2-1|TRBV19
ASSMGVREQF